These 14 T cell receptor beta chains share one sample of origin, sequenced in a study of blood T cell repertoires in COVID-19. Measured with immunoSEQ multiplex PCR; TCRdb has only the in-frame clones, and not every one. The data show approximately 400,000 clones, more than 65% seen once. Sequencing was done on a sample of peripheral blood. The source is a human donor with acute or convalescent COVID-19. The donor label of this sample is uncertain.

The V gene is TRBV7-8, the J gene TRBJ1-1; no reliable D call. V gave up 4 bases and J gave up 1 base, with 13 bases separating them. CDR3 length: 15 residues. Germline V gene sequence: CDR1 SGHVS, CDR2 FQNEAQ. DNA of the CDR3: TGTGCCAGCAGCTCACTTTTAAGGAGGAACACTGAAGCTTTCTTT. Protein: CASSSLLRRNTEAFF.

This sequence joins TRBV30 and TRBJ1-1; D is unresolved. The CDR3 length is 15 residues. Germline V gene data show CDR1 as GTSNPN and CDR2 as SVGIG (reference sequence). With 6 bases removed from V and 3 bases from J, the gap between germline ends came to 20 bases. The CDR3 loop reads CACRKTQNRDTEAFF. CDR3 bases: TGTGCCTGTAGAAAGACTCAGAACCGGGACACTGAAGCTTTCTTT. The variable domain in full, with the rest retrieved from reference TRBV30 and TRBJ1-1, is SQTIHQWPATLVQPVGSPLSLECTVEGTSNPNLYWYRQAAGRGLQLLFYSVGIGQISSEVPQNLSASRPQDRQFILSSKKLLLSDSGFYLCACRKTQNRDTEAFFGQGTRLTVV.

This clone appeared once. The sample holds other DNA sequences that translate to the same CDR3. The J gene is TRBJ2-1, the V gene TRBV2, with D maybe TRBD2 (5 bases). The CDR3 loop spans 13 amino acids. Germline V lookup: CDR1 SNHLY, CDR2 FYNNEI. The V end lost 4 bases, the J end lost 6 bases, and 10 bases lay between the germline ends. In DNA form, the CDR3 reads TGTGCCAGCAGTGGAACCAGCGGCAATGAGCAGTTCTTC. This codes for CASSGTSGNEQFF.

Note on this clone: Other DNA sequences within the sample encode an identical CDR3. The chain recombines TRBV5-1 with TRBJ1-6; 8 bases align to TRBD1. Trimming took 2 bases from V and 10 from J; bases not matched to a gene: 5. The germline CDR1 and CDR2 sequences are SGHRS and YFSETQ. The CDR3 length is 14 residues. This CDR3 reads CASSLGQGGSPLHF. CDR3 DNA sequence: TGCGCCAGCAGCTTAGGACAGGGTGGATCACCCCTCCACTTT.

The CDR3 nucleotides read TGTGCCAGCTCCCTCTTGGCAGAACCGTCCGAGCAGTACTTC. Its translation: CASSLLAEPSEQYF. The chain is built from TRBV18 and TRBJ2-7, with D uncertain. V was cut by 6 bases and J by 6 bases, with 18 bases left in between. Germline V CDR1 and CDR2: KGHSH, LQKENI. The CDR3 runs 14 residues. The complete variable domain, with remaining parts taken from reference TRBV18 and TRBJ2-7, reads NAGVMQNPRHLVRRRGQEARLRCSPMKGHSHVYWYRQLPEEGLKFMVYLQKENIIDESGMPKERFSAEFPKEGPSILRIQQVVRGDSAAYFCASSLLAEPSEQYFGPGTRLTVT.

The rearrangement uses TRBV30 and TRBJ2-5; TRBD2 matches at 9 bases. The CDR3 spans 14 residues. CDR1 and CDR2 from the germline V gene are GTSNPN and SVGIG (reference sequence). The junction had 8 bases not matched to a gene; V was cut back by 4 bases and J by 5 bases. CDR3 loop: CAWTRGGAGETQYF. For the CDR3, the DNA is TGTGCCTGGACCCGCGGGGGGGCAGGGGAGACCCAGTACTTC.

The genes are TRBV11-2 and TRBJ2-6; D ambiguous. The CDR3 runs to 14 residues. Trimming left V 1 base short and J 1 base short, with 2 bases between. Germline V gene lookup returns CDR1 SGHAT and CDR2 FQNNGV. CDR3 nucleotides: TGTGCCAGCAGCTTAGTATCTGGGGCCAACGTCCTGACTTTC. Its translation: CASSLVSGANVLTF.

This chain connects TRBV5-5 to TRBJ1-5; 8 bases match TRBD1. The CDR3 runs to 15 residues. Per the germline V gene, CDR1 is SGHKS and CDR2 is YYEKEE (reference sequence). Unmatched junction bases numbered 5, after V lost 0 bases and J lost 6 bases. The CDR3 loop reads CASSLVGTGVQPQHF. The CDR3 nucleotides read TGTGCCAGCAGCTTGGTTGGGACAGGAGTTCAGCCCCAGCATTTT. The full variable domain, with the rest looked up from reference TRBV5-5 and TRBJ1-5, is DAGVTQSPTHLIKTRGQQVTLRCSPISGHKSVSWYQQVLGQGPQFIFQYYEKEERGRGNFPDRFSARQFPNYSSELNVNALLLGDSALYLCASSLVGTGVQPQHFGDGTRLSIL.

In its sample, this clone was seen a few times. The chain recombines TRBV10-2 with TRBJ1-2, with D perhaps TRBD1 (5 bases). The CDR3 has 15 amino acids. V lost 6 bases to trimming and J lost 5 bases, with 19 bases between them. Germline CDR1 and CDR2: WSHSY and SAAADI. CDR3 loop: CASRGQVGPTYGYTF. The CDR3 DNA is TGCGCCAGCAGGGGGCAGGTGGGCCCAACTTATGGCTACACCTTC.

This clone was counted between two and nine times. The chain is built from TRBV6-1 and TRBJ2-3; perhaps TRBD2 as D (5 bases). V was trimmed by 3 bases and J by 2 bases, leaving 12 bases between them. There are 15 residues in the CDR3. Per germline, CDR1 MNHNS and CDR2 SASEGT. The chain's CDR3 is CASSDGLVPTDTQYF. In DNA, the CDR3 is TGTGCCAGCAGTGACGGACTGGTTCCCACAGATACGCAGTATTTT.

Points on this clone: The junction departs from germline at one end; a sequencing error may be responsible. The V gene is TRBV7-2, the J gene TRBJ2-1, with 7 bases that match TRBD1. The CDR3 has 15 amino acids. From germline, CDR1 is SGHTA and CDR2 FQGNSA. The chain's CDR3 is CASNLQGSPYNEQFF. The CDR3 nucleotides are TGTGCCAGCAACTTACAGGGGTCCCCCTACAATGAGCAGTTCTTC.

As DNA, the CDR3 is TGTGCCAGCAGCTTAGAGCCAGGTCCAGATACGCAGTATTTT. Amino acids: CASSLEPGPDTQYF. The chain links TRBV11-2 to TRBJ2-3; D is ambiguous. Deletions cut 0 bases from V and 4 bases from J, with 8 bases between. CDR3 length equals 14 residues. The germline V gene encodes CDR1 SGHAT and CDR2 FQNNGV.

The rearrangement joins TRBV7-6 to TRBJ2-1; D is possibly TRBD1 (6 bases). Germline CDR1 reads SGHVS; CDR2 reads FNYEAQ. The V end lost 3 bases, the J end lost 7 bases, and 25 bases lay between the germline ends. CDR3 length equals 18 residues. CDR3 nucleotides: TGTGCCAGCAGCTTTGCGCTGTTGGTACAGGGCTCTACGAATGAGCAGTTCTTC. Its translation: CASSFALLVQGSTNEQFF.

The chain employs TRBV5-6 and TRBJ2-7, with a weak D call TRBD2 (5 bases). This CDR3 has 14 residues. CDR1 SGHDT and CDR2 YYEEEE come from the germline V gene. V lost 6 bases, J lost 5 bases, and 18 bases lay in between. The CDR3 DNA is TGTGCCAGCACCTCCGTTTTAGCGCGGCACGAGCAGTACTTC. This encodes CASTSVLARHEQYF.